Presented here are 9 T cell receptor beta chains from one specimen sequenced in a study of T cell repertoires in cytomegalovirus infection. TCRdb independently ran MiXCR on the reads; one entry per CDR3 protein. This sample carries around 300,000 distinct CDR3 sequences, around 20% of them seen once, and the ten largest clones take 15% to 20%. Antigen specificity for these receptors is unknown. The sample here was cultured PBMCs, taken from culture after CMV antigen stimulation. Receptors were obtained from a human donor in good health (CMV status not recorded). Some clones in this sample may be carry-over from other donors' samples.

This clonotype was seen ten or more times. The CDR3 region is CASRGTGSPDTQYF. DNA for the CDR3: TGTGCCAGTCGAGGGACAGGGAGCCCAGATACGCAGTATTTT. V usage is TRBV19 and J usage is TRBJ2-3; 9 bases map to TRBD1. The junction had 7 bases not matched to a gene; V was cut back by 8 bases and J by 4 bases. Germline CDR1 is LNHDA and CDR2 is SQIVND (reference sequence). The CDR3 extends over 14 amino acids. The full variable domain, rest sourced from reference TRBV19 and TRBJ2-3, is DGGITQSPKYLFRKEGQNVTLSCEQNLNHDAMYWYRQDPGQGLRLIYYSQIVNDFQKGDIAEGYSVSREKKESFPLTVTSAQKNPTAFYLCASRGTGSPDTQYFGPGTRLTVL.

The CDR3 DNA is TGTGCCAGCAGCCTAGGCTCTGGCTCCGAGCAGTACTTC. Its translation: CASSLGSGSEQYF. This rearrangement joins TRBV7-3 to TRBJ2-7; D remains unclear. V was shortened by 5 bases and J by 6 bases, with 14 bases between the two germline ends. This CDR3 comprises 13 residues. Per the germline V gene, CDR1 is SGHTA and CDR2 is FQGTGA.

A few counts support this clonotype. The J gene is TRBJ2-4, the V gene TRBV12-3 or TRBV12-4, with D perhaps TRBD1 (6 bases). The CDR3 consists of 15 residues. V gave up 8 bases and J gave up 0 bases, with 14 bases separating them. CDR3 protein: CASGDRFLAKNIQYF. CDR3 nucleotide sequence: TGTGCCAGCGGTGACAGGTTCTTAGCCAAAAACATTCAGTACTTC.

The genes are TRBV10-2 and TRBJ2-5; D unresolved. V lost 7 bases, J lost 1 base, and 10 bases lay in between. In germline, CDR1 is WSHSY, CDR2 SAAADI. This CDR3 region has 13 residues. Here the CDR3 reads CASTGSLQETQYF. Written as DNA, the CDR3 is TGCGCCAGCACTGGCTCACTCCAAGAGACCCAGTACTTC.

This clonotype was counted at least ten times. The chain recombines TRBV30 with TRBJ2-3; a possible D gene is TRBD1 (7 bases). The ends were cut back, 2 bases at V and 3 bases at J, with 15 bases in the middle. The CDR3 is made up of 15 amino acids. CDR1 and CDR2 (germline): GTSNPN, SVGIG (reference sequence). The CDR3 spells CAWSRATGTTDTQYF. The CDR3 nucleotides are TGTGCCTGGAGTAGGGCGACAGGGACTACAGATACGCAGTATTTT.

This clonotype has more than one count but fewer than ten. The rearrangement joins TRBV12-5 to TRBJ1-5; D may be TRBD1 (5 bases). This CDR3 has 14 amino acids. V was cut by 6 bases and J by 4 bases, with 13 bases left in between. The germline gives CDR1 LGHNT, CDR2 FRNRAP. The DNA for the CDR3 is TGTGCTAGTGGCCCCACCGGGGGGAATCAGCCCCAGCATTTT. This sequence encodes CASGPTGGNQPQHF.

This rearrangement joins TRBV12-3 or TRBV12-4 to TRBJ1-3, with TRBD1 identical over 8 bases. Losses at the gene ends were 4 bases for V and 9 bases for J; bases not matched to a gene: 8. The CDR3 is 14 residues long. CDR3 loop: CASSSRTGMITIYF. The DNA for the CDR3 is TGTGCCAGCAGTTCGAGGACAGGGATGATCACCATATATTTT.

CDR3 sequence reads: CASSLAQLAFSEQYF. The CDR3 DNA is TGTGCCAGCAGCTTAGCGCAGCTAGCATTTAGCGAGCAGTACTTC. The V call is TRBV7-4, the J call TRBJ2-7, with D possibly being TRBD2 (5 bases). The V end was cut by 0 bases, the J end by 6 bases, with 15 bases between. CDR1 and CDR2 from the germline V gene are SGHVT and SQSDAQ. This CDR3 spans 15 amino acids.

CDR3: CASTPLRFPDLTYEQYF. The CDR3 nucleotides read TGTGCCAGCACCCCCTTACGTTTCCCGGACTTGACCTACGAGCAGTACTTC. The chain couples TRBV6-2 or TRBV6-3 to TRBJ2-7; D is possibly TRBD2 (5 bases). Trimming removed 7 bases at V and 2 bases at J, with 24 bases between. Germline assignment: CDR1 MNHEY and CDR2 SVGEGT. This CDR3 has 17 amino acids.